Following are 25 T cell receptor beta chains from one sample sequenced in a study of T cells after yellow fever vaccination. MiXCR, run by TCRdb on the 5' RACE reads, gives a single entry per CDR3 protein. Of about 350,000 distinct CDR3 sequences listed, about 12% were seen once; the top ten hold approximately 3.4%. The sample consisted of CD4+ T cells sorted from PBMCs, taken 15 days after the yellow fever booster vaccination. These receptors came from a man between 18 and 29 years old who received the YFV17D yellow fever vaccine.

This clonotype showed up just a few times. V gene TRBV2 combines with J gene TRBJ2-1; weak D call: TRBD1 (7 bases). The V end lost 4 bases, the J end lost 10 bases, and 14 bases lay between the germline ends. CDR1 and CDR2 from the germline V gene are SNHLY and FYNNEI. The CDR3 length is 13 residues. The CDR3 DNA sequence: TGTGCCAGCAGTGCTCGGCAGGGGGGCGAGCAGTTCTTC. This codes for CASSARQGGEQFF. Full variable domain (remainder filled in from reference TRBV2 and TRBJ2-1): EPEVTQTPSHQVTQMGQEVILRCVPISNHLYFYWYRQILGQKVEFLVSFYNNEISEKSEIFDDQFSVERPDGSNFTLKIRSTKLEDSAMYFCASSARQGGEQFFGPGTRLTVL.

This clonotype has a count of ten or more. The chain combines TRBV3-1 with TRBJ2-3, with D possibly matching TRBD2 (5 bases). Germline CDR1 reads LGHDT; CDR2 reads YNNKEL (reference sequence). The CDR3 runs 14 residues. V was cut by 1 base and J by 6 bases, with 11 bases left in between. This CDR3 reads CASSQASGRDTQYF. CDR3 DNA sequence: TGTGCCAGCAGCCAAGCCTCGGGAAGGGATACGCAGTATTTT.

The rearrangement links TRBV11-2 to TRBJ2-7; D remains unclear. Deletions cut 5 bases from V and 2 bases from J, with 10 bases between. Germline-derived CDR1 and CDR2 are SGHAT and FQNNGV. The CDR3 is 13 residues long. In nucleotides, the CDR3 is TGTGCCAGCAGCGACTCGGACGCCTACGAGCAGTACTTC. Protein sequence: CASSDSDAYEQYF.

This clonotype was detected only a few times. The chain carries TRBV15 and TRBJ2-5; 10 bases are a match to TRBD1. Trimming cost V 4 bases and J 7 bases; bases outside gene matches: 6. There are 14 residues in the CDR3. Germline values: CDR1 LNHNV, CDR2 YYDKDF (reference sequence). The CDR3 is CATSTDRGWGTQYF. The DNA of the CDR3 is TGTGCCACCAGCACGGACAGGGGGTGGGGGACCCAGTACTTC.

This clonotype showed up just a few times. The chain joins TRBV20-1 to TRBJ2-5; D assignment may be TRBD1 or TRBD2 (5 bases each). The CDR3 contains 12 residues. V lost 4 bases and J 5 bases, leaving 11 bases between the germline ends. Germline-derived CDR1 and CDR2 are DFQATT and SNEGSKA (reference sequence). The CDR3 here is CSAKGPGETQYF. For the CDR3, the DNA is TGCAGTGCTAAGGGACCTGGGGAGACCCAGTACTTC.

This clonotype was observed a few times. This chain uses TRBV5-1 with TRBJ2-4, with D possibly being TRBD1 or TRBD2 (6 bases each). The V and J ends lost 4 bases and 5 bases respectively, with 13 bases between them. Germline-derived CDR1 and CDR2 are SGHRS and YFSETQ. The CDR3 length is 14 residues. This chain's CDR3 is CASSGGTLQNIQYF. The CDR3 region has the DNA TGCGCCAGCAGCGGGGGGACACTTCAAAACATTCAGTACTTC.

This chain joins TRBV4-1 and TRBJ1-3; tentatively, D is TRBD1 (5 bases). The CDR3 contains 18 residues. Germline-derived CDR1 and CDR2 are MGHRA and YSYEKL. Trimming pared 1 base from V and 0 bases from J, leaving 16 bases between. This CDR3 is CASSQGSRAPVSGNTIYF. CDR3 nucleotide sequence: TGCGCCAGCAGCCAAGGCTCCAGGGCCCCTGTCTCTGGAAACACCATATATTTT.

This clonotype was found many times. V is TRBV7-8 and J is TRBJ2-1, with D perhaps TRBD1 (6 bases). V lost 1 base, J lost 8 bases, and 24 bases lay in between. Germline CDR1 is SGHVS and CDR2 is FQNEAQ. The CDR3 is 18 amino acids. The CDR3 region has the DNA TGTGCCAGCAGCTTAGGATTCGCCGGGACAAGCTTGGTAGATGAGCAGTTCTTC. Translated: CASSLGFAGTSLVDEQFF.

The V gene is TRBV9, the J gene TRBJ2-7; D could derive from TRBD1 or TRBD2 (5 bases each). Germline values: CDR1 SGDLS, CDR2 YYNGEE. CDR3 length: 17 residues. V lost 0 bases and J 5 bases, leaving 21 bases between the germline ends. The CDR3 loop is CASSVGGRGGGPHEQYV. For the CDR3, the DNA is TGTGCCAGCAGCGTAGGGGGACGAGGCGGTGGGCCCCACGAGCAGTACGTC.

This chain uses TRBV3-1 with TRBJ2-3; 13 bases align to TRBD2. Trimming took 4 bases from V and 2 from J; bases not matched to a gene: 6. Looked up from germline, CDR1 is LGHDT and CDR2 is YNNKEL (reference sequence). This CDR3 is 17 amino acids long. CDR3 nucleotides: TGTGCCAGCAGCCGCCGGGGACTAGCGGGGAACACAGATACGCAGTATTTT. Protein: CASSRRGLAGNTDTQYF.

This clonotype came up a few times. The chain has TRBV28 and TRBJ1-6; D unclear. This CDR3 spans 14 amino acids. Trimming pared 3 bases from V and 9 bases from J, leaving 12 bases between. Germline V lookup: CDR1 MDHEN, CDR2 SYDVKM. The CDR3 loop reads CASSLIGLGSPLHF. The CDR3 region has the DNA TGTGCCAGCAGTTTGATAGGGCTCGGTTCACCCCTCCACTTT.

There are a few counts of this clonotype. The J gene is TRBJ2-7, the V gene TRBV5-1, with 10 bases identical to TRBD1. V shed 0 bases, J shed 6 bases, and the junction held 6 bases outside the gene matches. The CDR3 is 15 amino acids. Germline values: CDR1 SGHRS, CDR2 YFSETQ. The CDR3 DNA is TGCGCCAGCAGCTTGGTGGGACAGGGGAAAGGCGAGCAGTACTTC. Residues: CASSLVGQGKGEQYF. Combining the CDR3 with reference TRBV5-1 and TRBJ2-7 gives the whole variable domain KAGVTQTPRYLIKTRGQQVTLSCSPISGHRSVSWYQQTPGQGLQFLFEYFSETQRNKGNFPGRFSGRQFSNSRSEMNVSTLELGDSALYLCASSLVGQGKGEQYFGPGTRLTVT.

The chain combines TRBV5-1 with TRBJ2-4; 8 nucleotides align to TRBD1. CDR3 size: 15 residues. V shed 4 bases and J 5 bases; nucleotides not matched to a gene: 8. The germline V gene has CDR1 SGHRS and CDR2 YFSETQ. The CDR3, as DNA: TGCGCCAGCAGCCGGGGTGGGACAGGCGAAAACATTCAGTACTTC. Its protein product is CASSRGGTGENIQYF.

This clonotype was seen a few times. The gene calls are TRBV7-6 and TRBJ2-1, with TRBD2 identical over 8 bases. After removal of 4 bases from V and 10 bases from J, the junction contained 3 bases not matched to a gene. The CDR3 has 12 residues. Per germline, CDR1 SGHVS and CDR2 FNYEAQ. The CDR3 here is CASSSSGGEQFF. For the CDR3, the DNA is TGTGCCAGCAGCTCAAGCGGGGGAGAGCAGTTCTTC.

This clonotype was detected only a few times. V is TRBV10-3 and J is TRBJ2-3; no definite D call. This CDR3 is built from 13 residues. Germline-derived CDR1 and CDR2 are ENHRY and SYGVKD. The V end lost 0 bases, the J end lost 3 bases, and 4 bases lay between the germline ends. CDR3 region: CAISESKTDTQYF. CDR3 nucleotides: TGTGCCATCAGTGAGTCGAAGACAGATACGCAGTATTTT.

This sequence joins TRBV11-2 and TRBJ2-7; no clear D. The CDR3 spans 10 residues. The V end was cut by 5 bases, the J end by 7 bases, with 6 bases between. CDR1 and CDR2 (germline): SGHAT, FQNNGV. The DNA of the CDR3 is TGTGCCAGCAGCCTCCGGGAGCAGTACGTC. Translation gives CASSLREQYV.

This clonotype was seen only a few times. For the CDR3, the DNA is TGTGCCACCCTCTCCCAGGGATCGAGGAACACTGAAGCTTTCTTT. This gives the protein CATLSQGSRNTEAFF. The J gene is TRBJ1-1, the V gene TRBV10-3, with D possibly being TRBD1 (5 bases). Germline values: CDR1 ENHRY, CDR2 SYGVKD. The CDR3 loop spans 15 amino acids. V was trimmed by 10 bases and J by 1 base, leaving 19 bases between them.

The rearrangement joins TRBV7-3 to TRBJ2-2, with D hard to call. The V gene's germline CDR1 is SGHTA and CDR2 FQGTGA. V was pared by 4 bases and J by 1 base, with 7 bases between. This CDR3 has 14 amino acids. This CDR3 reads CASSSSGNTGELFF. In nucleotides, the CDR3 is TGTGCCAGCAGCTCCTCTGGGAACACCGGGGAGCTGTTTTTT.

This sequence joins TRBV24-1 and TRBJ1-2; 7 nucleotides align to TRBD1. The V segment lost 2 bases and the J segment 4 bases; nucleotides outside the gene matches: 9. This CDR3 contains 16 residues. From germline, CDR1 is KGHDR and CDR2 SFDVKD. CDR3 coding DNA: TGTGCCACCAGTGATTCCGCAGACAGGGTAGCCTATGGCTACACCTTC. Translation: CATSDSADRVAYGYTF.

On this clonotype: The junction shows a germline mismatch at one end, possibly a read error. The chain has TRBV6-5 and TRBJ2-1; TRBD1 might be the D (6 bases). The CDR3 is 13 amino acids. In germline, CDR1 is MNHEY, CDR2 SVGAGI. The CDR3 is CASSYTSTGKSDF. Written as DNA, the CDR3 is TGTGCCAGCAGTTACACCTCGACAGGCAAAAGTGACTTC.

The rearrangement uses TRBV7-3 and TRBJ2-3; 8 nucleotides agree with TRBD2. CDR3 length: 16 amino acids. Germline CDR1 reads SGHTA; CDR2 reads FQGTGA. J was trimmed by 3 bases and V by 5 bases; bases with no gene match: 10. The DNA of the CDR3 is TGTGCCAGCAGCCCCCTGGCGGGGGGCCAAACAGATACGCAGTATTTT. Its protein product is CASSPLAGGQTDTQYF.

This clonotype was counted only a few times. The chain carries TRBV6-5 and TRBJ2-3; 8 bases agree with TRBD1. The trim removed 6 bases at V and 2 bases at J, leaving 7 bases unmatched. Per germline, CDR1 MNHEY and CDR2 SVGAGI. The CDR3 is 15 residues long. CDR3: CASRRQGSFTDTQYF. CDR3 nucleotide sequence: TGTGCCAGCAGGCGACAGGGGAGTTTCACAGATACGCAGTATTTT.

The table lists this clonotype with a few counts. CDR3 nucleotides: TGCGCCAGCAGCCAAGGCCCGAGACAGGAGCGGACTAGCGGGGGGGCTCAGTCCCGCACGCAGTATTTT. It yields the protein CASSQGPRQERTSGGAQSRTQYF. J is TRBJ2-3 and V is TRBV4-1, with TRBD2 matching over 15 bases. V lost 1 base and J lost 9; bases outside the gene matches: 26. The germline V gene encodes CDR1 MGHRA and CDR2 YSYEKL. The CDR3 extends over 23 amino acids.

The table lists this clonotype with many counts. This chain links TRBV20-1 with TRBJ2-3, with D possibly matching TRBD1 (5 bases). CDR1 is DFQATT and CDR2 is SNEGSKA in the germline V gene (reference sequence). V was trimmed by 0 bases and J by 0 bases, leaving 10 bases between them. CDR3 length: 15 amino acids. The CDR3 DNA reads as TGCAGTGCTAGAGATCGACAGCGAAGCACAGATACGCAGTATTTT. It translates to CSARDRQRSTDTQYF.

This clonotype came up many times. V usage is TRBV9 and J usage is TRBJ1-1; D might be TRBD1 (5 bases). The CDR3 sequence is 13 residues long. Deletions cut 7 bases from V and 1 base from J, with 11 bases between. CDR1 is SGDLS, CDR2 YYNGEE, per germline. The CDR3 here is CASPTEENTEAFF. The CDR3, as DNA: TGTGCCAGCCCGACAGAGGAGAACACTGAAGCTTTCTTT.